This T cell receptor beta chain was sequenced during a study of T cells in Graves' hyperthyroidism and ophthalmopathy. This clonotype appeared many times. Researchers barred patients who had uncontrolled infection, other autoimmune disease, pregnancy or lactation. TCR beta CDR3 sequences were amplified from RNA transcripts. HTBI primers were used for first-round RT-PCR of the TCR CDR3. TCRdb reprocessed the multiplex PCR reads with MiXCR, giving one entry per CDR3 protein. The sample yields 600,000 to 700,000 distinct CDR3 sequences, roughly 14% seen once. CDR3 length: 13 residues. Germline values: CDR1 LGHNA, CDR2 YNFKEQ. V shed 4 bases and J shed 1 base, with 7 bases lying between them.

This sequence was found in a woman in her 40s with Graves' ophthalmopathy. The sequencing sample was made of blood. The rearrangement links TRBV4-2 to TRBJ2-5, with a tentative D call TRBD2 (5 bases). This chain's CDR3 is CASSRETQETQYF. The CDR3 bases are TGTGCCAGCAGCCGGGAGACCCAAGAGACCCAGTACTTC.